This record covers a single TCR beta chain. TCRdb's copy holds only in-frame clones and misses some; the assay was immunoSEQ multiplex PCR. This table holds about 280,000 clones, over 75% found once. These data belong to a study of blood T cell repertoires in COVID-19. Study at large: T cells, B-cell-depleted T cells, or PBMCs provided the cDNA or gDNA that served as material.

CDR3 size: 20 residues. Germline V lookup: CDR1 GTSNPN, CDR2 SVGIG (reference sequence). J lost 5 bases, V lost 2 bases, and 23 bases had no gene match. The specimen was peripheral blood. The sequence derives from a human donor in a cohort sampled during active COVID-19. The chain is built from TRBV30 and TRBJ1-2; 10 bases line up with TRBD1. CDR3 DNA: TGTGCCTGGAGTCCACCGGGACAGGGGTCGCAGGGGATCGGTGCTTATGGCTACACCTTC. As protein: CAWSPPGQGSQGIGAYGYTF.